Sequencing of this TCR beta chain was carried out in a study of cytomegalovirus exposure and HLA in healthy donors (dated by TCRdb to about 2017). About the investigation overall: According to an earlier analysis of 550 to 750 of the donors, roughly 180 million T cells yielded some 110 million unique TCR beta sequences and approximately 300 Gb of sequence data. Across under 500 genotyped donors of the cohort, an average of approximately 240,000 unique TCR beta nucleotide sequences per donor were sequenced, and 15% to 20% of those sequences were non-productive. The study aimed to test whether cataloging public T cell receptors could reveal signatures of past pathogen exposure. The number of donors typed differed by locus, with roughly 629-640 for A, B, C, DRB1 and DQB1, over 500 for DQA1, 600 to 610 for DPA1, and approximately 470 for DPB1. Roughly 300 gigabases of sequencing data and approximately 85 million unique TCR sequences were included in an early release covering about 700 HLA-typed donors. In an earlier analysis of 500 to 650 of the donors, high-throughput TCR beta sequencing was used to judge whether each TCR beta V gene segment behaved as functional or pseudogenic. Four to six DR-DQ haplotypes were handled as single units for association and clustering, since linkage in the cohort was strong. All discovery cohort repertoires had been generated on a single sequencing platform. Rather than drawing on any new phenotypic data, the later analysis identified candidate immune exposures from TCR beta sequences and the way those sequences occurred across donors. Both class I and class II loci were covered by HLA typing, at four-digit resolution. Besides the first cohort of under 700 subjects, a separate validation cohort made up of 120 different subjects was used. The study profiled the T cell repertoires of under 850 subjects by immunosequencing and related them to cytomegalovirus serostatus. Among the roughly 400 genotyped donors, 75% to 90% belonged to the genetic ancestry cluster associated with self-reported Caucasian donors. A later genetic analysis used genome-wide SNP genotypes for about 60% of the 666 donors, treating that subset as a discovery cohort. Donor age, sex, ethnicity and CMV serostatus were compiled alongside the repertoire data. To predict cytomegalovirus infection status, the study brought together high-throughput TCR immunosequencing, statistical association of individual TCRs with disease status, and machine learning. A later analysis re-examined previously published TCR beta repertoires from more than 550 donors and added high-resolution HLA genotyping to investigate patterns of TCR occurrence.

Turning to this clone: Its antigen specificity is not known. Within one base of it there is no much larger clone, and no base qualities were kept.

The paper as a whole reports these results and caveats: Most TCR sequences were seen in very few donors, while some public TCRs were found in many individuals. Most CMV-associated TCR beta chains appeared to be HLA-restricted in a later analysis, and the HLA associations seemed to be driven largely by CMV exposure. According to the authors, the approach could potentially be generalized to other disease states and immunological phenotypes. Because counts were too low, more than 15 rarely observed V segments, including chromosome 9 orphons, were excluded from the earlier analysis of about 500 of the donors. Cytomegalovirus status was reported to be diagnosed by the classifier with high specificity and sensitivity in both the original and validation cohorts. A later analysis reported that several top co-occurrence clusters appeared linked to parvovirus B19, influenza, CMV and Epstein-Barr virus. Sequencing depth was assumed to be roughly uniform across donors in the presence/absence analyses, though that assumption may not hold. V-gene and J-gene trimming of TCR beta chains was associated with a missense DCLRE1C variant in a later genetic analysis, and the association was replicated in an independent cohort. A group of highly shared sequence variants was considered likely to be a technical artifact of the sequencing pipeline. A few of the identified cytomegalovirus-associated TCR beta chains were confirmed in vitro to be specific for cytomegalovirus antigens. The study gave a list of 150 to 200 TCR beta chains associated with cytomegalovirus. Assigning TCR associations to individual alleles was difficult when HLA alleles, especially DR and DQ, strongly co-occurred. Linkage disequilibrium might explain the correlated functional status among segregating V segments, but an unknown experimental factor could not be excluded. In a later genetic analysis, fewer N-insertions in productive TCRs were reported among donors in an Asian-associated ancestry cluster than the approximately 670-donor mean. HLA typing was unavailable for some donors at each locus, so association tests used only the typed subset. In a later analysis, the rate of TCR association differed among HLA loci, with DRB1 alleles having the most associated TCRs and HLA-C alleles having the fewest. Specific HLA alleles were associated with 18,000 or so TCR beta sequences at a false discovery rate of 0.05 in a later analysis. In a later analysis, HLA-associated TCR beta chains were found to be more clonally expanded and to have lower generation probabilities than equally common non-associated chains. Immune exposure information for the cohort was limited to CMV serostatus. A further reported finding was that TCR beta sequences accurately predicted the HLA-A and HLA-B alleles for most subjects in the first cohort. This cohort had only TCR beta chains sequenced, and the lack of alpha or paired-chain data limited which features could be detected. In an earlier analysis of several hundred of the donors, most TCR beta V segments were observed in productive rearrangements about 87% or about 30% of the time, broadly matching IMGT annotations. Some IMGT-functional V segments, including TRBV6-2 and TRBV6-3, could not be distinguished by the 87-base-pair reads and were therefore excluded.

The cohort comprised more than 550 healthy bone marrow donors. All cohort members were sampled while nominally healthy, although unrecorded immune exposures were likely present. The donor was CMV seropositive and was included in the group of approximately 300 seropositive cohort members. A peripheral blood sample was provided by each donor, and peripheral blood mononuclear cells were used for TCR beta sequencing. The Qiagen DNeasy Blood Extraction Kit was used to extract genomic DNA from the blood cell samples. For this chain, trimming is 6 bases at the V end and 6 bases at the J end, and the number of junction bases without a gene match is 10. From the cysteine up to the phenylalanine, the CDR3 has a length of 17 residues. CDR3 DNA only is kept here, 51 bases in frame from base 1. CDR1 and CDR2 are drawn from the germline V gene: MGHDK, SYGVNS. Libraries were built with the immunoSEQ multiplex PCR assay. A mixture of 60 forward primers for TCR Vbeta segments and 13 reverse primers for TCR Jbeta segments was used in the multiplex PCR. Amplification of the CDR3 region of rearranged TCR beta genes was performed with a multiplex PCR assay on genomic DNA. The amplified TCR beta libraries were sequenced on the Illumina HiSeq System as 87-base-pair reads. The paper's data handling went like this. A later analysis tallied around 80 million unique TCR beta chains across the 650 to 750 repertoires, and approximately 12 million of those chains were shared by two or more donors. Raw reads were error-corrected and collapsed into unique sequences by a nearest-neighbor algorithm in which closely related sequences were merged to remove PCR and sequencing errors. Alignment of CDR3 sequences to IMGT reference sequences was used to assign V, D and J gene segments. For a sequence to be retained, at least a six-nucleotide match to both a V gene segment and a J gene segment was required. Rearrangements were classified as productive when the CDR3 lacked stop codons and remained in frame with V and J, and all other rearrangements were classified as non-productive. CDR3 was defined by IMGT convention, running from the second conserved V-encoded cysteine to the conserved J-encoded phenylalanine. The earlier analysis of some 580 of the donors excluded any sequence lacking an unambiguous match to a single V gene segment. An earlier analysis of several hundred of the donors called V segments functional above 56.7% productive rearrangements and segregating when the between-donor standard deviation exceeded 5%. A statistical classification framework was built to diagnose cytomegalovirus status from the catalog of TCR beta chain sequences. V and J gene assignment, in a later analysis, came from comparing TCR nucleotide sequences with IMGT/GENE-DB human TR gene sequences. The TCRdist pipeline was used in a later analysis to assign CDR3 sequences and most-parsimonious VDJ recombination scenarios. In a later analysis, each TCR beta chain was defined by its CDR3 amino acid sequence together with its V-gene family, and reads without a unique V-gene family were excluded. A later analysis removed 450 to 600 highly shared, low-generation-probability nucleotide sequences to deal with suspected cross-contamination and a sequencing artifact. For each public chain, a later analysis derived a clonal expansion index from normalized ranks of inferred template counts within each repertoire. A later analysis computed generation probabilities with a VDJ recombination model fitted to out-of-frame rearrangements, and checked the results against IGoR. In a later analysis, TCR-TCR, TCR-HLA and TCR-CMV co-occurrence was scored with hypergeometric tests, and a repertoire-size bias correction was applied to TCR pairs. A later analysis estimated false discovery rates by permuting HLA or CMV assignments 20 times. A later analysis grouped co-occurring TCRs with DBSCAN, adding TCRdist sequence similarity when clustering within HLA-allele-positive subsets. For co-occurrence clustering, repertoires with fewer than 30,000 or more than 120,000 public chains were excluded, along with a handful of repertoires with anomalous nucleotide sharing. TCRdb limited this immuneACCESS table to in-frame rearrangements with V and J called. A share of clones is missing; checked studies link under half to unresolved V genes, and the rest is unexplained. The V and J calls and the clone size are those of that table, but D and trimming were determined from the DNA. Here the sample has more than 110,000 clones; about four fifths occur a single time. The ten largest clones add up to 4.1% of the sample.

This clonotype was sampled from a man aged 40-50 years in good health and CMV-seropositive. The sequenced sample was PBMCs. The chain was built from TRBV25-1 and TRBJ2-1; TRBD2 aligns with 14 central bases. The CDR3 here reads CASSRQKGTSGGNEQFF. The nucleotides are TGTGCCAGCAGCCGACAAAAAGGGACTAGCGGGGGCAATGAGCAGTTCTTC.